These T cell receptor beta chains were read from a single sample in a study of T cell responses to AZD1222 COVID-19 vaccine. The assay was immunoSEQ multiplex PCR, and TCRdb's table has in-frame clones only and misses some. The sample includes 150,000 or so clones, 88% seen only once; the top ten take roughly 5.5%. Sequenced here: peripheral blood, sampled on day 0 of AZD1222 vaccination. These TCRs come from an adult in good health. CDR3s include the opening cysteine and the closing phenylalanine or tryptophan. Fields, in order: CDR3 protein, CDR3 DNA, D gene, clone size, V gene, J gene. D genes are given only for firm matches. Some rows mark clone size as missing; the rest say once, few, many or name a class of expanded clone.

CASSFDRGQDYGYTF	TGTGCCAGCAGCTTCGACAGGGGGCAAGACTATGGCTACACCTTC	TRBD1	-	TRBV11-3	TRBJ1-2
CASSLRGAMTREGQYF	TGTGCCAGCAGCTTAAGAGGGGCGATGACCCGGGAAGGGCAGTACTTC	-	-	TRBV7-2	TRBJ2-7
CASSFSVQTNTGELFF	TGTGCCAGCAGTTTCTCGGTGCAGACGAACACCGGGGAGCTGTTTTTT	-	-	TRBV6-6	TRBJ2-2
CASSFNFVTGVSNEQYF	TGTGCCAGCAGTTTTAATTTTGTGACAGGGGTATCCAACGAGCAGTACTTC	TRBD1	-	TRBV27	TRBJ2-7
CASSMTGLGTEAFF	TGTGCCAGCAGCATGACAGGGTTAGGGACTGAAGCTTTCTTT	TRBD1	few	TRBV9	TRBJ1-1
CASSLGSNRGRF	TGTGCCAGCAGCTTAGGCTCAAACAGGGGTCGATTC	TRBD1	-	TRBV11-2	TRBJ2-7
CAWQRIRNSPLHF	TGTGCCTGGCAAAGGATCCGAAATTCACCCCTCCACTTT	-	-	TRBV30	TRBJ1-6
CASSQDRGEKLFF	TGTGCCAGCAGCCAGGACAGGGGTGAAAAACTGTTTTTT	TRBD1	-	TRBV5-6	TRBJ1-4
CASSEGEGQSAEQYF	TGTGCCAGCAGTGAAGGTGAAGGCCAGAGCGCCGAGCAGTACTTC	-	-	TRBV6-4	TRBJ2-7
CASSPRGSSYNEQFF	TGTGCCAGCAGCCCGCGGGGGAGCTCCTACAATGAGCAGTTCTTC	TRBD2	once	TRBV7-9	TRBJ2-1
CASSGGGEGADTQYF	TGTGCCAGCAGCGGAGGTGGGGAGGGCGCAGATACGCAGTATTTT	TRBD2	-	TRBV2	TRBJ2-3
CASRPTLLGGGETQYF	TGTGCCAGCAGGCCGACGTTACTAGGAGGTGGAGAGACCCAGTACTTC	-	-	TRBV28	TRBJ2-5
CASSPGLGYEQYF	TGTGCCAGCAGCCCGGGACTAGGGTACGAGCAGTACTTC	TRBD2	-	TRBV9	TRBJ2-7
CASRAVPSSYNEQFF	TGTGCCAGTAGGGCAGTCCCCAGCTCCTACAATGAGCAGTTCTTC	-	-	TRBV19	TRBJ2-1
CASKGTGLEKLFF	TGTGCCAGCAAAGGAACAGGGTTGGAAAAACTGTTTTTT	-	few	TRBV28	TRBJ1-4
CASPDRAGNTIYF	TGCGCCAGCCCAGACAGGGCTGGAAACACCATATATTTT	TRBD1	-	TRBV10-1	TRBJ1-3
CASSPGQGSRELFF	TGTGCCAGCAGCCCTGGACAGGGAAGCCGGGAGCTGTTTTTT	TRBD1	-	TRBV3-1/TRBV3-2	TRBJ2-2
CASSLPQGGSGNTIYF	TGTGCCAGCAGTTTACCCCAGGGGGGGTCTGGAAACACCATATATTTT	TRBD1	-	TRBV28	TRBJ1-3
CASSGQTVGEQFF	TGTGCCAGCAGCGGACAAACCGTGGGGGAGCAGTTCTTC	-	few	TRBV9	TRBJ2-1
CASSLVSGGETQYF	TGCGCCAGCAGCTTGGTATCAGGGGGAGAGACCCAGTACTTC	TRBD1	-	TRBV5-1	TRBJ2-5
CASRGTARNIQYF	TGTGCCAGCAGAGGGACAGCCCGAAACATTCAGTACTTC	TRBD1	-	TRBV28	TRBJ2-4